The TCR beta chain described here comes from a study of T cells in tumors after PD-1 blockade. At the level of the study: Patients had no prior checkpoint blockade, systemic immunosuppressants, or anti-cancer therapy within 4 weeks. Daily vismodegib 150 mg continued in a subset of anti-PD-1-treated patients. Mean per tumor sample: tens of thousands of templates (554-99,264), more than 6,000 unique clonotypes.

Study-level points and caveats: Some novel exhausted tumor clones appeared in pre-treatment blood, suggesting peripheral recruitment.

This clone has only a few counts. Its antigen remains unknown. TCRdb's copy holds only in-frame clones and misses some; the assay was immunoSEQ multiplex PCR. The sample holds approximately 2,800 clones, around two thirds seen once. Time point of the sample: first of two post-therapy site-matched biopsies 2 to 3 months apart. Germline trimming cut 2 bases from V and 2 bases from J; bases unmatched to any gene: 8. Germline V gene sequence: CDR1 MNHEY, CDR2 SMNVEV (reference sequence). CDR3 length equals 18 residues. The receptor's source is a human donor with basal cell carcinoma. V usage is TRBV27 and J usage is TRBJ2-1; 11 bases match TRBD2. The starting material was tumor tissue, obtained after anti-PD-1 treatment. CDR3 DNA: TGTGCCAGCAGTTTACTAGCGGGGGGCCGCAGCCCCTACAATGAGCAGTTCTTC. Translating it yields CASSLLAGGRSPYNEQFF.